Presented here are 8 T cell receptor beta chains from one specimen sequenced in a study of control samples from healthy donors and cancer patients. The method was immunoSEQ multiplex PCR; TCRdb's version includes in-frame clones alone and lacks a portion of them. Here the sample spans 150,000 to 200,000 clones, about nine tenths being singletons. The sequenced material came from blood. The receptors here all came from a woman aged 40 to 50 in good health.

The chain carries TRBV5-1 and TRBJ2-5; D remains unclear. V lost 4 bases, J lost 1 base, and 5 bases lay in between. This CDR3 is 12 amino acids long. Germline values: CDR1 SGHRS, CDR2 YFSETQ. The CDR3 sequence: CASSLSQETQYF. As DNA, the CDR3 is TGCGCCAGCAGCCTTTCCCAAGAGACCCAGTACTTC.

The rearrangement links TRBV10-1 to TRBJ2-1; 11 nucleotides align to TRBD2. The V gene end was trimmed by 6 bases and the J gene end by 0 bases; junction bases not matched to a gene: 13. CDR3 length: 19 amino acids. Germline lookup yields CDR1 WNHNN and CDR2 SYGVQD (reference sequence). CDR3 sequence: CASSNPLAGGSDSYNEQFF. The CDR3 DNA sequence: TGCGCCAGCAGCAACCCGCTAGCGGGGGGCTCCGACTCCTACAATGAGCAGTTCTTC.

The chain employs TRBV5-6 and TRBJ2-3, with D tentatively TRBD1 (5 bases). This CDR3 is 16 amino acids long. CDR1 and CDR2 from the germline V gene are SGHDT and YYEEEE. Trimming removed 4 bases from V and 6 bases from J, with 21 bases in between. The CDR3 sequence is CASSRERSGILDTQYF. CDR3 DNA sequence: TGTGCCAGCAGCCGCGAGAGATCAGGGATTCTGGATACGCAGTATTTT.

This sequence joins TRBV27 and TRBJ1-1, with D possibly matching TRBD1 (5 bases). The CDR3 covers 14 residues. The ends were cut back, 2 bases at V and 3 bases at J, with 10 bases in the middle. Germline CDR1 is MNHEY and CDR2 is SMNVEV (reference sequence). In DNA, the CDR3 is TGTGCCAGCAGTTTAAGACAGCGGGACACTGAAGCTTTCTTT. Encoded protein: CASSLRQRDTEAFF.

The CDR3: CASSLGVRGYPANTGELFF. CDR3 nucleotide sequence: TGTGCCAGCAGCTTGGGGGTCAGGGGATACCCCGCGAACACCGGGGAGCTGTTTTTT. The genes are TRBV5-4 and TRBJ2-2, with TRBD1 as a possible D gene (6 bases). This CDR3 is built from 19 residues. V was pared by 0 bases and J by 0 bases, with 18 bases between. CDR1 is SGHNT, CDR2 YYREEE, per germline (reference sequence).

The chain recombines TRBV7-9 with TRBJ2-7; the D is unclear. The CDR3 length is 11 residues. From germline, CDR1 is SEHNR and CDR2 FQNEAQ (reference sequence). V lost 2 bases and J lost 6, with 5 bases in between. In nucleotides, the CDR3 is TGTGCCAGCAGCTTACTAAGCGAGCAGTACTTC. The encoded protein is CASSLLSEQYF.

This sequence joins TRBV6-1 and TRBJ2-2; D gene ambiguous. Germline V CDR1 and CDR2: MNHNS, SASEGT. The CDR3 contains 14 residues. V lost 2 bases to trimming and J lost 2 bases, with 6 bases between them. CDR3 in DNA: TGTGCCAGCAGTGAACTCAGCAACACCGGGGAGCTGTTTTTT. It yields the protein CASSELSNTGELFF.

This chain connects TRBV9 to TRBJ2-5; D not certain. From germline, CDR1 is SGDLS and CDR2 YYNGEE. The germline V and J ends were trimmed by 1 base and 2 bases, with 9 bases remaining between them. This CDR3 comprises 14 residues. CDR3 DNA: TGTGCCAGCAGCGTATCCCCAGAACAAGAGACCCAGTACTTC. Protein: CASSVSPEQETQYF.